A single sample is the source of the 8 T cell receptor beta chains below, sequenced in a study of cytomegalovirus exposure and HLA in healthy donors. The study ran its PCR with 60 Vbeta and 13 Jbeta primers. The table came from immunoSEQ multiplex PCR; TCRdb's copy has only in-frame clones and leaves some out. Of over 150,000 clones in the sample, around four fifths are singletons; the top ten hold 1%. Material: PBMCs. Source of these receptors: a woman aged 50 to 60 in good health and CMV-seropositive.

The chain employs TRBV5-6 and TRBJ2-5; TRBD1 agrees at 12 bases. The CDR3 has 16 amino acids. J lost 5 bases, V lost 4 bases, and 9 bases had no gene match. Germline V gene sequence: CDR1 SGHDT, CDR2 YYEEEE. CDR3 bases: TGTGCCAGCAGCCCCCTTGGGACAGGGGGCCGGGAGACCCAGTACTTC. Translation gives CASSPLGTGGRETQYF.

V usage is TRBV7-9 and J usage is TRBJ2-3; D gene unclear. The germline V gene has CDR1 SEHNR and CDR2 FQNEAQ (reference sequence). The CDR3 covers 11 residues. With 2 bases removed from V and 6 bases from J, the gap between germline ends came to 3 bases. As DNA, the CDR3 is TGTGCCAGCAGCTTATCGGATACGCAGTATTTT. Translated, it gives CASSLSDTQYF.

V and J are TRBV7-8 and TRBJ1-3; D is unclear. CDR1 and CDR2 (germline): SGHVS, FQNEAQ. Trimming left V 1 base short and J 2 bases short, with 3 bases between. This CDR3 is 13 amino acids long. In DNA, the CDR3 is TGTGCCAGCAGCTTAGTTACTGGAAACACCATATATTTT. Amino acid sequence: CASSLVTGNTIYF.

The chain combines TRBV4-3 with TRBJ1-1; 7 positions match TRBD1. The J segment lost 7 bases and the V segment lost 2 bases, leaving 7 bases of the junction unmatched. This CDR3 has 14 residues. Germline assignment: CDR1 LGHNA and CDR2 YSLEER. The CDR3 nucleotides read TGCGCCAGCAGCCAAAACAGGGGAACGGGTGAAGCTTTCTTT. Translating gives CASSQNRGTGEAFF.

The chain uses TRBV4-3 and TRBJ1-1, with 7 bases that match TRBD1. Germline CDR1 reads LGHNA; CDR2 reads YSLEER. Losses at the gene ends were 3 bases for V and 5 bases for J; bases not matched to a gene: 9. The CDR3 extends over 15 amino acids. The CDR3 is CASSHLLTGRTEAFF. For the CDR3, the DNA is TGCGCCAGCAGCCATCTCCTGACAGGGAGGACTGAAGCTTTCTTT.

The genes are TRBV7-9 and TRBJ1-5; 7 bases are shared with TRBD1. The V gene's germline CDR1 is SEHNR and CDR2 FQNEAQ (reference sequence). The junction had 6 bases not matched to a gene; V was cut back by 3 bases and J by 4 bases. This CDR3 contains 15 residues. CDR3 coding DNA: TGTGCCAGCAGCTTCGACCACAGGGGAAATCAGCCCCAGCATTTT. Translating gives CASSFDHRGNQPQHF.

This rearrangement joins TRBV5-1 to TRBJ2-1; 7 bases align to TRBD1. The germline CDR1 and CDR2 sequences are SGHRS and YFSETQ. The CDR3 covers 15 residues. The junction had 8 bases not matched to a gene; V was cut back by 4 bases and J by 4 bases. In DNA form, the CDR3 reads TGCGCCAGCAGCCCGGGACAGACTACTTACAATGAGCAGTTCTTC. This encodes CASSPGQTTYNEQFF.

The V and J genes are TRBV4-3 and TRBJ1-1, with TRBD1 as a possible D gene (5 bases). Germline CDR1 LGHNA, CDR2 YSLEER. The CDR3 length is 14 residues. With 0 bases removed from V and 7 bases from J, the gap between germline ends came to 12 bases. The CDR3 bases are TGCGCCAGCAGCCAAGAAGGGGAAGCAAGTGAAGCTTTCTTT. Translating it yields CASSQEGEASEAFF.